Below, one TCR beta chain is given with its context. Sequencing used immunoSEQ multiplex PCR; TCRdb keeps in-frame clones, though not all of them. The sample carries some 96,000 clones, roughly nine tenths recorded once. This entry belongs to a study of blood T cell repertoires in COVID-19. The wider study: PBMCs, B-cell-depleted T cells, or T cells provided the cDNA or gDNA that made up the material.

V shed 4 bases and J shed 6 bases, with 20 bases lying between them. Germline CDR1 reads SGHKS; CDR2 reads YYEKEE (reference sequence). CDR3 size: 16 residues. The receptor was isolated from a man aged 45-60 years with acute or convalescent COVID-19. Input material: peripheral blood. The chain uses TRBV5-5 and TRBJ2-1; D may be TRBD2 (6 bases). CDR3 loop: CASSGQLFGTPNEQFF. CDR3 in DNA: TGTGCCAGCAGCGGGCAACTTTTCGGGACTCCCAATGAGCAGTTCTTC. Looking up the rest from reference TRBV5-5 and TRBJ2-1 gives the full variable domain: DAGVTQSPTHLIKTRGQQVTLRCSPISGHKSVSWYQQVLGQGPQFIFQYYEKEERGRGNFPDRFSARQFPNYSSELNVNALLLGDSALYLCASSGQLFGTPNEQFFGPGTRLTVL.